What follows are 8 T cell receptor delta chains derived from one specimen sequenced in a study of γδ T cells in repeated Plasmodium falciparum infection. Flow sorting of PBMC yielded separate Vgamma9/Vdelta2+ and Vdelta2-negative gammadelta T cell populations for bulk repertoire analysis. TCRdb redid clone calling on the multiplex PCR reads using CATT. The data show 75,000 to 95,000 delta-chain clones, approximately 0.92% seen once. The material sequenced was gamma-delta T cells from blood. These receptors all stem from a pool of human donors (malaria-infected and uninfected, not separated).

This clone was recorded a few times. A far larger clone is one base from this, pointing to a likely read error. The same CDR3 is also encoded by other DNA sequences in this sample. The V and J genes are TRDV1 and TRDJ1, with 10 positions matching TRDD3. CDR1 and CDR2 (germline): TSWWSYY, QGS. With V trimmed by 1 base and J by 14 bases, 25 bases remained unmatched. This CDR3 contains 19 residues. CDR3 region: CALGEPSSFLKGGYDTLIF. The CDR3 DNA follows: TGTGCTCTTGGGGAACCCTCATCCTTCCTAAAGGGGGGATACGATACACTAATCTTT.

There are many counts of this clone. This same CDR3 is encoded by further DNA sequences in the sample. The gene calls are TRDV1 and TRDJ1; TRDD3 agrees at 8 bases. The trim removed 0 bases at V and 4 bases at J, leaving 16 bases unmatched. CDR1 is TSWWSYY and CDR2 is QGS in the germline V gene. The CDR3 is made up of 19 amino acids. For the CDR3, the DNA is TGTGCTCTTGGGGAACTTTCAATTATGGGGGATTACCATTACGATAAACTCATCTTT. Amino acids: CALGELSIMGDYHYDKLIF.

This clone was observed at least ten times. The protein held in TCRdb is that of a much larger clone and does not match this DNA's translation at residue 10, likely because of a read error; the protein shown is translated from the DNA. The chain employs TRDV1 and TRDJ1, with 7 bases lining up with TRDD3. CDR1 and CDR2 (germline): TSWWSYY, QGS. Trimming removed 4 bases from V and 0 bases from J; junction bases left unmatched: 14. The CDR3 loop spans 18 amino acids. CDR3 DNA sequence: TGTGCTCTTGGGGCCATTCCCCTGGGGGTACCTTACACCGATAAACTCATCTTT. This sequence encodes CALGAIPLGVPYTDKLIF.

This clone has only a few counts. TCRdb lists the protein of a much larger clone for this DNA, which differs at residue 3, so this is likely a read error; the protein given here is translated from the DNA itself. The J gene is TRDJ1, the V gene TRDV2; D gene uncertain. TCRdb is silent on the J gene; assignment here came from matching the DNA to germline. There are 18 residues in the CDR3. CDR1 is GEAIGNYY and CDR2 is EKD in the germline V gene. As DNA, the CDR3 is TGTGCCCGTGACAAGGTGTGGCCGTTCTTATCCCACACCGATAAACTCATCTTT. It yields the protein CARDKVWPFLSHTDKLIF.

This clone was found a few times. This likely reflects a read error, since a far larger clone is one base away. The sample has other DNA sequences that encode this CDR3 too. For the CDR3, the DNA is TGTGCCTGTGACACCGTTCCTGGGGGATACGCGGGGGTACCCGATAAACTCATCTTT. Its translation: CACDTVPGGYAGVPDKLIF. V and J are TRDV2 and TRDJ1, with 12 bases lining up with TRDD3. Matching the DNA to germline supplied the J gene, which TCRdb does not give. This CDR3 is built from 19 residues. From germline, CDR1 is GEAIGNYY and CDR2 EKD. Trimming took 0 bases from V and 3 from J; bases not matched to a gene: 13.

This clone was counted only a few times. One base away lies a much larger clone, so this may be a sequencing read error. The rearrangement uses TRDV1 and TRDJ1, with 8 bases matching TRDD3. The CDR3 length is 23 residues. V trimming: 1 base; J trimming: 3 bases; junction bases outside the gene matches: 28. The V gene's germline CDR1 is TSWWSYY and CDR2 QGS. The CDR3, as DNA: TGTGCTCTTGGGGAACGGAAACCCCTACGGGGGAGGTGGGGGATTTCGTACGCCGATAAACTCATCTTT. Protein: CALGERKPLRGRWGISYADKLIF.

Remarks on this clone: One base separates it from a far larger clone, so it is likely a read error. This specimen includes other DNA sequences encoding the same CDR3. The chain uses TRDV1 and TRDJ2; weak D call: TRDD3 (5 bases). The J gene is absent in TCRdb and was assigned here via DNA matching to germline. This CDR3 contains 19 residues. Trimming pared 5 bases from V and 0 bases from J, leaving 22 bases between. Germline-derived CDR1 and CDR2 are TSWWSYY and QGS. Here the CDR3 DNA reads TGTGCTCTTGGGCAAACGATAAGGGGAATACCATCTTTGACAGCACAACTCTTCTTT. Protein: CALGQTIRGIPSLTAQLFF.

With respect to this clone: A single base is all that separates this from a far larger clone, so a read error is likely. The same CDR3 can be traced to other DNA sequences in this sample. The J gene is TRDJ1, the V gene TRDV2; D unclear. Matching the DNA to germline supplied the J gene, which TCRdb does not give. This CDR3 spans 14 amino acids. The V end was cut by 2 bases, the J end by 1 base, with 10 bases between. CDR1 and CDR2 from the germline V gene are GEAIGNYY and EKD. The CDR3 DNA reads as TGTGCCTGTGACATTTTGGGAGTCACCGATAAACTCATCTTT. Translated, it gives CACDILGVTDKLIF.